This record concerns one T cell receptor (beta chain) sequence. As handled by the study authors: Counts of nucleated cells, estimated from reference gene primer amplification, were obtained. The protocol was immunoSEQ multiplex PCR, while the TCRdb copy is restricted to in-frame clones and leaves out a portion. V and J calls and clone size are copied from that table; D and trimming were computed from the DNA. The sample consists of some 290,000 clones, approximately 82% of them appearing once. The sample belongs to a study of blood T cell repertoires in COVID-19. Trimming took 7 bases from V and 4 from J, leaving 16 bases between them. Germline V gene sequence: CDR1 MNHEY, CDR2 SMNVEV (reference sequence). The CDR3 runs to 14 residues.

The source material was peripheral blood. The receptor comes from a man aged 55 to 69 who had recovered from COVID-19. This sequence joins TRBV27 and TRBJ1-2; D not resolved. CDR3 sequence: CASTERPLGYGYTF. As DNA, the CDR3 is TGTGCCAGCACGGAGCGGCCGCTTGGCTATGGCTACACCTTC.